These 2 T cell receptor beta chains came from one sample sequenced in a study of T cell responses to AZD1222 COVID-19 vaccine. Measured with immunoSEQ multiplex PCR; TCRdb has only the in-frame clones, and not every one. The table lists over 95,000 clones, just under 90% of them singletons, with more than 10% in the top ten. This sample comprised peripheral blood, obtained on day 0 of AZD1222 vaccination. All receptors derive from an adult in good health.

V usage is TRBV7-8 and J usage is TRBJ2-2; maybe TRBD1 (5 bases). This CDR3 comprises 12 residues. V was pared by 5 bases and J by 8 bases, with 9 bases between. The germline V gene encodes CDR1 SGHVS and CDR2 FQNEAQ. CDR3 sequence (DNA): TGTGCCAGCAGCCGACAGAGAGGGGAGCTGTTTTTT. It codes for CASSRQRGELFF. The full variable domain, rest sourced from reference TRBV7-8 and TRBJ2-2, is GAGVSQSPRYKVAKRGQDVALRCDPISGHVSLFWYQQALGQGPEFLTYFQNEAQLDKSGLPSDRFFAERPEGSVSTLKIQRTQQEDSAVYLCASSRQRGELFFGEGSRLTVL.

This rearrangement joins TRBV24-1 to TRBJ1-1; possibly TRBD1 for D (5 bases). The CDR3 runs to 13 residues. V shed 10 bases and J shed 4 bases, with 15 bases lying between them. In germline, CDR1 is KGHDR, CDR2 SFDVKD. The CDR3 DNA reads TGTGCCACTAAAGGGCAGGGAGTCACTGAAGCTTTCTTT. It codes for CATKGQGVTEAFF.